This record concerns one TCR beta chain sequence. The antigen is undetermined. These data belong to a study of T cell repertoires in cytomegalovirus infection. Study-level information: TCR beta signatures that were public indicated CMV infection and matching HLA type. General study findings and limits: Ex vivo responses were dominated by HLA-C-restricted CMV-specific TCR beta clonotypes.

From the reads, TCRdb called clonotypes with MiXCR, one entry per CDR3 protein. This repertoire shows approximately 770,000 distinct CDR3 sequences, about 27% found once; its top ten account for about an eighth. V was shortened by 9 bases and J by 0 bases, with 20 bases between the two germline ends. The CDR3 has 17 amino acids. CDR1 is SNHLY, CDR2 FYNNEI, per germline. Material: cultured CD8+ T cells from PBMCs, obtained from culture after CMV antigen stimulation. This TCR derives from a human donor in good health (CMV status not recorded). Some clones in this sample may be carry-over from other donors' samples. The rearrangement links TRBV2 to TRBJ2-2; possibly TRBD1 for D (6 bases). CDR3 residues: CASLQGIVITNTGELFF. The DNA for the CDR3 is TGTGCCAGTTTACAGGGTATTGTTATAACGAACACCGGGGAGCTGTTTTTT.